The entry below describes one TCR beta chain. The CDR3 loop spans 16 amino acids. The germline gives CDR1 SGHAT, CDR2 FQNNGV. Via 5' RACE with UMI labels, TRB cDNA libraries were prepared. From its re-call of the 5' RACE reads, TCRdb lists each CDR3 protein once, without DNA. This sample lists under 65,000 distinct CDR3 sequences; its ten largest clones have about 25%. The sample is drawn from a study of CXCR3-negative and CXCR3-positive naive CD8 T cells. The gene calls are TRBV11-2 and TRBJ1-2; the D call of TRBD1 rests on TCRdb alone, since no DNA is present to check it. Input material: memory CD8+ T cells from blood. The sequence was collected from a human donor in good health. Some clones in this sample may be carry-over from other donors' samples. The CDR3 loop reads CASSSLDRGPDYGYTF.